One and the same sample provided the 3 T cell receptor beta chains below, sequenced in a study of blood T cells in healthy people across ages. For the second PCR, which ran for about 7 to 11 cycles, a sample-barcoded 5' primer and a J-beta primer mix were used. In TCRdb, the 5' RACE reads were re-called with MiXCR into one record per CDR3 protein. The data hold roughly 900,000 distinct CDR3 sequences, with under 30% observed a single time. Sequencing input: blood. All receptors derive from a woman aged 80 or over in good health.

The genes are TRBV5-1 and TRBJ2-3; D might be TRBD1 (6 bases). The CDR3 covers 14 residues. Trimming removed 3 bases at V and 5 bases at J, with 13 bases between. Germline-derived CDR1 and CDR2 are SGHRS and YFSETQ. The chain's CDR3 is CASSSTGYEDTQYF. In nucleotides, the CDR3 is TGCGCCAGCAGCTCTACAGGGTATGAAGATACGCAGTATTTT.

This clonotype was counted between two and nine times. The V call is TRBV6-2 or TRBV6-3, the J call TRBJ2-3; D is possibly TRBD1 (5 bases). The CDR3 is 14 amino acids. Germline CDR1 reads MNHEY; CDR2 reads SVGEGT. V lost 6 bases and J lost 4, with 14 bases in between. The CDR3 region is CASSQTARPDTQYF. CDR3 sequence (DNA): TGTGCCAGCAGCCAGACAGCCCGCCCAGATACGCAGTATTTT.

V usage is TRBV7-2 and J usage is TRBJ1-4, with no clear D. The CDR3 totals 15 residues. V lost 1 base and J lost 3, with 9 bases in between. Germline lookup yields CDR1 SGHTA and CDR2 FQGNSA. Here the CDR3 DNA reads TGTGCCAGCAGCTTAGAAGGGATATCTAATGAAAAACTGTTTTTT. It translates to CASSLEGISNEKLFF.